These 32 T cell receptor beta chains came from one sample sequenced in a study of CXCR3-negative and CXCR3-positive naive CD8 T cells. The method, 5' RACE with UMI labels, was used to prepare the TRB cDNA libraries. TCRdb re-analyzed the 5' RACE reads; it lists each CDR3 protein once, without DNA. The sample table sets out 56,000 or so distinct CDR3 sequences. Sequenced input: memory CD8+ T cells from blood. These receptors all stem from a human donor in good health. Some clones in this sample may be carry-over from other donors' samples.

The chain couples TRBV13 to TRBJ2-5; with no DNA, the TCRdb D assignment of TRBD1 cannot be verified. The CDR3 covers 16 residues. Germline V gene sequence: CDR1 PRHDT, CDR2 FYEKMQ (reference sequence). CDR3 protein: CASSSRDRGRKETQYF.

The chain has TRBV7-2 and TRBJ2-6. The germline gives CDR1 SGHTA, CDR2 FQGNSA. This CDR3 has 17 residues. The CDR3: CASSLDQHRLGANVLTF.

V is TRBV9 and J is TRBJ2-3; the D call from TCRdb, TRBD1, cannot be confirmed without DNA. Germline V lookup: CDR1 SGDLS, CDR2 YYNGEE. This CDR3 is built from 15 residues. CDR3 sequence: CASSIRQGSTDTQYF.

The rearrangement joins TRBV4-1 to TRBJ2-3; absent DNA, TCRdb's TRBD1 call cannot be checked. The CDR3 contains 16 residues. Germline V gene sequence: CDR1 MGHRA, CDR2 YSYEKL. CDR3 loop: CASSQRTGGGGDTQYF.

The rearrangement joins TRBV7-9 to TRBJ2-3. Germline V gives CDR1 SEHNR, CDR2 FQNEAQ (reference sequence). There are 14 residues in the CDR3. The CDR3 loop is CASSASGVPDTQYF.

The CDR3 protein is CASSFVPGALDTEAFF. This chain links TRBV5-1 with TRBJ1-1; TCRdb reports TRBD1, a call that lacks DNA to check it against. The CDR3 contains 16 residues. The germline CDR1 and CDR2 sequences are SGHRS and YFSETQ. The whole variable domain, remainder taken from reference TRBV5-1 and TRBJ1-1, is KAGVTQTPRYLIKTRGQQVTLSCSPISGHRSVSWYQQTPGQGLQFLFEYFSETQRNKGNFPGRFSGRQFSNSRSEMNVSTLELGDSALYLCASSFVPGALDTEAFFGQGTRLTVV.

The V gene is TRBV7-2, the J gene TRBJ1-5; there is no DNA to check the TCRdb D call of TRBD1. CDR3 length: 16 amino acids. CDR1 and CDR2 (germline): SGHTA, FQGNSA. The CDR3 loop is CASSSPFGASNQPQHF.

The V gene is TRBV29-1, the J gene TRBJ1-2; checking the TCRdb D call of TRBD1 is not possible without DNA. Germline CDR1 is SQVTM and CDR2 is ANQGSEA. CDR3 length equals 18 residues. The CDR3 region is CSVEDHGRGGRGNYGYTF.

The chain has TRBV7-9 and TRBJ2-1; checking the TCRdb D call of TRBD1 is not possible without DNA. The germline gives CDR1 SEHNR, CDR2 FQNEAQ (reference sequence). CDR3 length: 14 residues. This chain's CDR3 is CASGDSSSYNEQFF. The variable domain in full, with the rest retrieved from reference TRBV7-9 and TRBJ2-1, is DTGVSQNPRHKITKRGQNVTFRCDPISEHNRLYWYRQTLGQGPEFLTYFQNEAQLEKSRLLSDRFSAERPKGSFSTLEIQRTEQGDSAMYLCASGDSSSYNEQFFGPGTRLTVL.

The V call is TRBV29-1, the J call TRBJ1-1; TCRdb proposes TRBD1, but this gene call is untestable without DNA. The CDR3 is made up of 13 amino acids. Germline lookup yields CDR1 SQVTM and CDR2 ANQGSEA. The CDR3 sequence: CSVVGALNTEAFF.

The chain has TRBV19 and TRBJ2-1. The CDR3 is 14 residues long. The germline V gene encodes CDR1 LNHDA and CDR2 SQIVND (reference sequence). CDR3 amino acids: CASSRGASYNEQFF.

V usage is TRBV6-5 and J usage is TRBJ2-6; TCRdb names TRBD1, which stays unverified in the absence of DNA. CDR1 and CDR2 from the germline V gene are MNHEY and SVGAGI. The CDR3 has 16 amino acids. CDR3 protein: CASSYRQGGGANVLTF.

This chain joins TRBV29-1 and TRBJ2-7; the TCRdb D gene call, TRBD1, has no DNA to confirm it. Germline V gene data show CDR1 as SQVTM and CDR2 as ANQGSEA. The CDR3 contains 14 residues. The CDR3: CSVEGGGQYYEQYF.

The chain couples TRBV29-1 to TRBJ2-1; without DNA, the TCRdb call of TRBD1 cannot be checked. The germline CDR1 and CDR2 sequences are SQVTM and ANQGSEA. The CDR3 runs 14 residues. The CDR3 here is CSECRDGSYNEQFF.

The chain links TRBV12-3 or TRBV12-4 to TRBJ2-5. The CDR3 is made up of 15 amino acids. CDR3 residues: CASSLAAADQETQYF.

The chain is built from TRBV11-2 and TRBJ2-7. The CDR3 is made up of 13 amino acids. Germline V gene data show CDR1 as SGHAT and CDR2 as FQNNGV. CDR3: CASSYGNSYEQYF.

The J gene is TRBJ2-7, the V gene TRBV10-3. Germline CDR1 reads ENHRY; CDR2 reads SYGVKD. The CDR3 has 12 residues. The CDR3 here is CAISDFSREQYF.

This chain joins TRBV29-1 and TRBJ2-7; lacking DNA, the TRBD1 call made by TCRdb goes unchecked. In germline, CDR1 is SQVTM, CDR2 ANQGSEA. The length of the CDR3 is 14 residues. The CDR3 protein is CSATGGARKLEQYF.

The rearrangement links TRBV29-1 to TRBJ1-1; TCRdb indicates TRBD1, and absent DNA this call remains unverified. This CDR3 has 12 residues. In germline, CDR1 is SQVTM, CDR2 ANQGSEA. CDR3: CSALGRGTEAFF.

The chain carries TRBV29-1 and TRBJ2-7; absent DNA, TCRdb's TRBD1 call cannot be checked. The germline CDR1 and CDR2 sequences are SQVTM and ANQGSEA. The CDR3 length is 13 residues. This CDR3 reads CSVRQGLNYEQYF.

The chain combines TRBV6-5 with TRBJ2-7; TCRdb calls TRBD1, which cannot be checked without DNA. The CDR3 sequence is 18 residues long. Germline loops: CDR1 MNHEY, CDR2 SVGAGI. CDR3 sequence reads: CASSYSDRAFLETYEQYF.

The chain combines TRBV14 with TRBJ1-2. CDR3 size: 16 residues. Looked up from germline, CDR1 is SGHDN and CDR2 is FVKESK. The CDR3 loop is CASSQGRDFVNYGYTF.

This chain connects TRBV7-9 to TRBJ2-1. Germline CDR1 SEHNR, CDR2 FQNEAQ (reference sequence). The CDR3 has 11 amino acids. The CDR3 is CASSSDNEQFF.

This chain uses TRBV6-2 or TRBV6-3 with TRBJ2-2. The germline CDR1 and CDR2 sequences are MNHEY and SVGEGT. The CDR3 is made up of 15 amino acids. The chain's CDR3 is CASESEQLNTWELFF.

The CDR3 spells CASSPISDPENTEAFF. The chain uses TRBV27 and TRBJ1-1. Germline lookup yields CDR1 MNHEY and CDR2 SMNVEV (reference sequence). This CDR3 contains 16 residues.

The V and J genes are TRBV29-1 and TRBJ2-7. This CDR3 is built from 13 residues. Germline V gene lookup returns CDR1 SQVTM and CDR2 ANQGSEA. CDR3 residues: CSVEEDQPYEQYF.

The V gene is TRBV7-9, the J gene TRBJ1-2; as DNA is missing, the TRBD1 call by TCRdb cannot be tested. Germline V gene data show CDR1 as SEHNR and CDR2 as FQNEAQ (reference sequence). The CDR3 contains 11 residues. The CDR3 sequence is CASSPDYGYTF.

The rearrangement joins TRBV7-9 to TRBJ1-2. The CDR3 sequence is 14 residues long. Germline V gene data show CDR1 as SEHNR and CDR2 as FQNEAQ (reference sequence). The CDR3 is CASSLPTAVYGYTF.

The rearrangement uses TRBV5-6 and TRBJ2-7; TCRdb names TRBD2, which stays unverified in the absence of DNA. The CDR3 runs to 17 residues. Germline CDR1 reads SGHDT; CDR2 reads YYEEEE. The chain's CDR3 is CASSLAGVYRASAEQYF. The variable domain in full, with the rest retrieved from reference TRBV5-6 and TRBJ2-7, is DAGVTQSPTHLIKTRGQQVTLRCSPKSGHDTVSWYQQALGQGPQFIFQYYEEEERQRGNFPDRFSGHQFPNYSSELNVNALLLGDSALYLCASSLAGVYRASAEQYFGPGTRLTVT.

V is TRBV28 and J is TRBJ2-3; the D gene TCRdb calls, TRBD2, cannot be checked with no DNA. The CDR3 is made up of 14 amino acids. Germline lookup yields CDR1 MDHEN and CDR2 SYDVKM. This chain's CDR3 is CTSSFLAGTDTQYF.

This sequence joins TRBV6-6 and TRBJ2-7; the D gene TCRdb calls, TRBD2, cannot be checked with no DNA. CDR1 is MNHNY, CDR2 SVGAGI, per germline (reference sequence). The CDR3 runs to 16 residues. CDR3 in amino acids: CASSWLPGLRVYEQYF.

The CDR3 loop reads CASSLFGTASYEQYF. This chain connects TRBV27 to TRBJ2-7. The CDR3 covers 15 residues. Germline CDR1 is MNHEY and CDR2 is SMNVEV (reference sequence).